The 16 T cell receptor beta chains below come from one sample, sequenced in a study of T cell changes during pregnancy in multiple sclerosis. Generated by immunoSEQ multiplex PCR, the TCRdb table keeps only in-frame clones and is missing some. Among fewer than 85,000 clones, 90% to 95% were seen once, and the ten largest hold roughly 1.2%. Sequences were derived from peripheral blood, sampled in the second trimester of pregnancy. The receptors originated from a female donor with multiple sclerosis, enrolled in a pregnancy study.

The V and J genes are TRBV5-1 and TRBJ2-2, with TRBD1 identical over 9 bases. CDR1 is SGHRS, CDR2 YFSETQ, per germline. CDR3 length equals 19 residues. Losses at the gene ends were 3 bases for V and 5 bases for J; bases not matched to a gene: 17. Here the CDR3 DNA reads TGCGCCAGCAGCTCCCCGGGACAGGGTTTGGTGGGCAAGACCGGGGAGCTGTTTTTT. This gives the protein CASSSPGQGLVGKTGELFF.

The rearrangement links TRBV9 to TRBJ2-1, with TRBD1 as a possible D gene (6 bases). V lost 0 bases and J 4 bases, leaving 11 bases between the germline ends. This CDR3 has 15 amino acids. Germline-derived CDR1 and CDR2 are SGDLS and YYNGEE. The DNA for the CDR3 is TGTGCCAGCAGCGTAGACACAGGGACATACAATGAGCAGTTCTTC. Translated: CASSVDTGTYNEQFF.

The chain recombines TRBV27 with TRBJ2-2; no definite D call. Trimming cost V 8 bases and J 7 bases, with 11 bases left between them. The CDR3 spans 12 residues. The germline CDR1 and CDR2 sequences are MNHEY and SMNVEV (reference sequence). CDR3 loop: CASLRVGGELFF. In DNA form, the CDR3 reads TGTGCCAGCCTCCGGGTGGGCGGGGAGCTGTTTTTT.

This clone was detected once. The chain combines TRBV4-1 with TRBJ2-3; D might be TRBD2 (6 bases). In germline, CDR1 is MGHRA, CDR2 YSYEKL. Trimming took 4 bases from V and 1 from J, leaving 12 bases between them. There are 15 residues in the CDR3. The CDR3 protein is CASSLGTGGTDTQYF. The CDR3 bases are TGCGCCAGCAGCCTGGGGACTGGAGGCACAGATACGCAGTATTTT.

The rearrangement links TRBV29-1 to TRBJ2-1, with D perhaps matching TRBD1 (6 bases). Germline V gene lookup returns CDR1 SQVTM and CDR2 ANQGSEA. V was cut by 3 bases and J by 10 bases, with 7 bases left in between. This CDR3 is built from 10 residues. DNA for the CDR3: TGCAGCGTTGATACAGGGGAGCAGTTCTTC. Translation: CSVDTGEQFF.

This clone was detected only once. The chain has TRBV6-6 and TRBJ1-2; 9 bases map to TRBD1. V shed 0 bases and J 6 bases; nucleotides not matched to a gene: 5. The CDR3 consists of 15 residues. Germline CDR1 is MNHNY and CDR2 is SVGAGI (reference sequence). CDR3 loop: CASSYSRQGVDGYTF. CDR3 in DNA: TGTGCCAGCAGTTACTCTCGACAGGGGGTCGATGGCTACACCTTC.

The rearrangement uses TRBV5-4 and TRBJ1-2; tentative D call: TRBD1 (6 bases). The CDR3 has 14 residues. The germline V and J ends were trimmed by 4 bases and 2 bases, with 12 bases remaining between them. Germline loops: CDR1 SGHNT, CDR2 YYREEE (reference sequence). This CDR3 reads CASSTGTYNYGYTF. Here the CDR3 DNA reads TGTGCCAGCAGCACCGGGACATACAACTATGGCTACACCTTC. Complete variable domain (other parts from reference TRBV5-4 and TRBJ1-2): ETGVTQSPTHLIKTRGQQVTLRCSSQSGHNTVSWYQQALGQGPQFIFQYYREEENGRGNFPPRFSGLQFPNYSSELNVNALELDDSALYLCASSTGTYNYGYTFGSGTRLTVV.

The rearrangement links TRBV5-1 to TRBJ2-2; TRBD1 matches at 8 bases. The CDR3 extends over 16 amino acids. Germline CDR1 and CDR2: SGHRS and YFSETQ. The ends lost 1 base at V and 4 bases at J; junction bases unmatched: 6. The CDR3 loop reads CASSLPGQGFTGELFF. DNA for the CDR3: TGCGCCAGCAGCTTGCCCGGACAGGGCTTCACCGGGGAGCTGTTTTTT. The variable domain in full, with the rest retrieved from reference TRBV5-1 and TRBJ2-2, is KAGVTQTPRYLIKTRGQQVTLSCSPISGHRSVSWYQQTPGQGLQFLFEYFSETQRNKGNFPGRFSGRQFSNSRSEMNVSTLELGDSALYLCASSLPGQGFTGELFFGEGSRLTVL.

The chain employs TRBV30 and TRBJ2-5; 9 bases agree with TRBD1. The CDR3 loop spans 13 amino acids. Germline V lookup: CDR1 GTSNPN, CDR2 SVGIG (reference sequence). Germline trimming cut 7 bases from V and 5 bases from J; bases unmatched to any gene: 8. In DNA form, the CDR3 reads TGTGCCTCGCCGGGACAGGGTGGGGAGACCCAGTACTTC. It specifies CASPGQGGETQYF.

The chain couples TRBV5-8 to TRBJ2-1; 8 nucleotides match TRBD1. The V segment lost 6 bases and the J segment 5 bases; nucleotides outside the gene matches: 10. The CDR3 covers 15 residues. The germline gives CDR1 SGHTS, CDR2 YDEGEE. CDR3 loop: CASTRPGQADNEQFF. DNA for the CDR3: TGTGCCAGCACGCGGCCGGGACAGGCGGACAATGAGCAGTTCTTC.

This clone was recorded a few times. The V and J genes are TRBV2 and TRBJ2-7; no firm D call. The germline V and J ends were trimmed by 10 bases and 0 bases, with 16 bases remaining between them. This CDR3 contains 14 residues. Germline V gene lookup returns CDR1 SNHLY and CDR2 FYNNEI. The chain's CDR3 is CATTLGFSSYEQYF. DNA of the CDR3: TGTGCCACTACCCTGGGCTTCAGCTCCTACGAGCAGTACTTC.

This chain links TRBV19 with TRBJ2-7; TRBD2 is a possible D gene (7 bases). The V and J ends lost 8 bases and 0 bases respectively, with 17 bases between them. Germline assignment: CDR1 LNHDA and CDR2 SQIVND (reference sequence). The CDR3 has 15 residues. The CDR3 here is CASAKGGAGSYEQYF. CDR3 bases: TGTGCCAGTGCTAAAGGGGGGGCCGGCTCCTACGAGCAGTACTTC.

Only one count was recorded for this clone. The rearrangement joins TRBV2 to TRBJ2-2, with 7 bases lining up with TRBD1. The germline gives CDR1 SNHLY, CDR2 FYNNEI. V was clipped by 6 bases and J by 0 bases; unmatched bases: 4. CDR3 size: 15 residues. The CDR3 is CASRFTGANTGELFF. The CDR3 region has the DNA TGTGCCAGCAGGTTTACAGGGGCGAACACCGGGGAGCTGTTTTTT.

As for this clone: The sample contains more than one DNA sequence encoding this CDR3. The chain links TRBV28 to TRBJ1-1; no clear D gene. This CDR3 has 12 amino acids. V dropped 4 bases and J dropped 1 base, with 4 bases sitting between them. Per the germline V gene, CDR1 is MDHEN and CDR2 is SYDVKM. The CDR3 DNA reads TGTGCCAGCAGTTCAGAGAACACTGAAGCTTTCTTT. Its protein product is CASSSENTEAFF.

In nucleotides, the CDR3 is TGTGCCAGCTCACCGGACGGGGGGCCTACCACAGATACGCAGTATTTT. Protein sequence: CASSPDGGPTTDTQYF. The rearrangement uses TRBV18 and TRBJ2-3; the D gene is possibly TRBD2 (7 bases). CDR1 and CDR2 (germline): KGHSH, LQKENI. V lost 3 bases to trimming and J lost 2 bases, with 15 bases between them. This CDR3 is 16 amino acids long.

The chain employs TRBV19 and TRBJ1-5; tentatively, D is TRBD1 (5 bases). Trimming removed 5 bases from V and 2 bases from J, with 19 bases in between. The germline V gene has CDR1 LNHDA and CDR2 SQIVND (reference sequence). The CDR3 is 17 amino acids. The CDR3 region is CASSPWTRPGGNQPQHF. Written as DNA, the CDR3 is TGTGCCAGTAGTCCCTGGACACGGCCTGGCGGCAATCAGCCCCAGCATTTT.